A single sample gave rise to the 29 T cell receptor beta chains below, sequenced in a study of cytomegalovirus exposure and HLA in healthy donors. Vbeta (60) and Jbeta (13) primers were used in the PCR. TCRdb's copy holds only in-frame clones and misses some; the assay was immunoSEQ multiplex PCR. The sample has 65,000 to 90,000 clones, more than 80% seen once. Sequencing was done on a sample of PBMCs. The receptors derive from a woman aged 25 to 39 in good health and CMV-seronegative.

The V call is TRBV6-4, the J call TRBJ2-3, with a possible D match to TRBD2 (6 bases). V lost 4 bases and J 5 bases, leaving 10 bases between the germline ends. The CDR3 is 13 residues long. The germline V gene encodes CDR1 MRHNA and CDR2 SNTAGT. CDR3 nucleotides: TGTGCCAGCAGTGCCACTAGCCGAGATACGCAGTATTTT. Encoded protein: CASSATSRDTQYF.

In this sample, this clone turned up a few times. The chain uses TRBV9 and TRBJ2-7; TRBD2 is a possible D gene (6 bases). Trimming shortened V by 4 bases and J by 5 bases, and 10 bases separated the two germline ends. Germline V CDR1 and CDR2: SGDLS, YYNGEE. CDR3 length: 12 amino acids. CDR3 DNA: TGTGCCAGCAGCCACGGAGGGGACGAGCAGTACTTC. It specifies CASSHGGDEQYF.

Here the CDR3 reads CASRQASNTEAFF. The CDR3 region has the DNA TGTGCCAGCCGTCAGGCGTCGAACACTGAAGCTTTCTTT. The rearrangement joins TRBV7-3 to TRBJ1-1; D call uncertain. CDR3 size: 13 residues. The V gene's germline CDR1 is SGHTA and CDR2 FQGTGA. V shed 8 bases and J shed 1 base, with 11 bases lying between them.

The chain is built from TRBV5-1 and TRBJ2-3, with a possible D match to TRBD1 (6 bases). Germline CDR1 SGHRS, CDR2 YFSETQ. Trimming removed 0 bases from V and 1 base from J, with 12 bases in between. This CDR3 region has 16 residues. In DNA form, the CDR3 reads TGCGCCAGCAGCTTGGACGGGGCAGGGGGCACAGATACGCAGTATTTT. Translation: CASSLDGAGGTDTQYF.

The chain couples TRBV28 to TRBJ1-1, with D perhaps TRBD1 (5 bases). The V end was cut by 6 bases, the J end by 11 bases, with 13 bases between. Germline CDR1 reads MDHEN; CDR2 reads SYDVKM. This CDR3 contains 11 residues. CDR3 sequence reads: CASSRGDLAFF. In nucleotides, the CDR3 is TGTGCCAGCAGCCGGGGGGATTTGGCTTTCTTT.

V gene TRBV19 combines with J gene TRBJ1-2; D gene ambiguous. Germline V lookup: CDR1 LNHDA, CDR2 SQIVND (reference sequence). The CDR3 covers 13 residues. The V gene lost 4 bases and the J gene lost 2 bases, with 8 bases spanning the gap. The CDR3 nucleotides read TGTGCCAGTAGTAGAATGCAGAACTATGGCTACACCTTC. This translates into CASSRMQNYGYTF.

The rearrangement links TRBV11-2 to TRBJ2-7; TRBD2 might be the D (6 bases). In germline, CDR1 is SGHAT, CDR2 FQNNGV. V lost 3 bases and J 5 bases, leaving 20 bases between the germline ends. The CDR3 totals 16 residues. DNA of the CDR3: TGTGCCAGCAGCTTCAAGGCCGCAAGGGGACTTAACGAGCAGTACTTC. This encodes CASSFKAARGLNEQYF.

In nucleotides, the CDR3 is TGTGCCAGTAGCGGGACAGGGGGGACTCAGCCCCAGCATTTT. Protein: CASSGTGGTQPQHF. V is TRBV19 and J is TRBJ1-5, with TRBD1 identical over 11 bases. J was trimmed by 6 bases and V by 6 bases; bases with no gene match: 4. The V gene's germline CDR1 is LNHDA and CDR2 SQIVND (reference sequence). CDR3 length equals 14 residues.

The chain carries TRBV7-8 and TRBJ2-5; D remains unclear. Matching the DNA end better, TRBJ2-7 makes the J call doubtful. This CDR3 comprises 12 residues. From germline, CDR1 is SGHVS and CDR2 FQNEAQ. CDR3 nucleotide sequence: TGTGCCAGCAGCTTAGAAGCCTACGAGCAGTACTTC. Its translation is CASSLEAYEQYF.

This clone appeared a single time. The rearrangement links TRBV30 to TRBJ1-1; D remains ambiguous. Germline V gene sequence: CDR1 GTSNPN, CDR2 SVGIG (reference sequence). V dropped 1 base and J dropped 0 bases, with 12 bases sitting between them. The CDR3 sequence is 15 residues long. CDR3 in amino acids: CAWSDRPDMNTEAFF. Here the CDR3 DNA reads TGTGCCTGGAGTGATCGCCCAGACATGAACACTGAAGCTTTCTTT. The entire variable domain, with the rest obtained from reference TRBV30 and TRBJ1-1, is as follows: SQTIHQWPATLVQPVGSPLSLECTVEGTSNPNLYWYRQAAGRGLQLLFYSVGIGQISSEVPQNLSASRPQDRQFILSSKKLLLSDSGFYLCAWSDRPDMNTEAFFGQGTRLTVV.

The chain couples TRBV6-1 to TRBJ2-1; 8 bases agree with TRBD2. The V segment lost 8 bases and the J segment 3 bases; nucleotides outside the gene matches: 9. CDR3 length equals 15 residues. Germline CDR1 and CDR2: MNHNS and SASEGT. The CDR3 DNA reads TGTGCCAGCCAGGTCTCTAGCGGGTTCTACAATGAGCAGTTCTTC. This translates into CASQVSSGFYNEQFF.

The chain has TRBV14 and TRBJ2-7; a weak D match, TRBD1 (5 bases). This CDR3 has 16 amino acids. Germline loops: CDR1 SGHDN, CDR2 FVKESK. V lost 0 bases and J 0 bases, leaving 12 bases between the germline ends. CDR3 sequence (DNA): TGTGCCAGCAGCCAAGACCCAGGGTACCGCTCCTACGAGCAGTACTTC. Translated, it gives CASSQDPGYRSYEQYF.

This clone was seen more than once but under ten times. The gene calls are TRBV27 and TRBJ2-1; a possible D gene is TRBD1 (6 bases). The ends were cut back, 2 bases at V and 7 bases at J, with 9 bases in the middle. The CDR3 sequence is 13 residues long. Germline CDR1 MNHEY, CDR2 SMNVEV (reference sequence). CDR3 sequence reads: CASSLDRLNEQFF. CDR3 coding DNA: TGTGCCAGCAGTTTAGACAGGCTGAATGAGCAGTTCTTC.

The CDR3 DNA follows: TGTGCCACCAAACAGGGGGCGGTCTACAATGAGCAGTTCTTC. Translation: CATKQGAVYNEQFF. The chain uses TRBV7-2 and TRBJ2-1; TRBD1 matches 9 bases. Trimming cost V 10 bases and J 3 bases; bases outside gene matches: 7. The CDR3 has 14 amino acids. Germline CDR1 SGHTA, CDR2 FQGNSA. The variable domain in full, with the rest retrieved from reference TRBV7-2 and TRBJ2-1, is GAGVSQSPSNKVTEKGKDVELRCDPISGHTALYWYRQSLGQGLEFLIYFQGNSAPDKSGLPSDRFSAERTGGSVSTLTIQRTQQEDSAVYLCATKQGAVYNEQFFGPGTRLTVL.

This clone was observed a handful of times. This CDR3 reads CASSKESTYEQYF. The CDR3 DNA sequence: TGTGCCAGCAGTAAAGAGAGTACCTACGAGCAGTACTTC. The chain employs TRBV6-5 and TRBJ2-7; D is undetermined. CDR3 length: 13 amino acids. The germline CDR1 and CDR2 sequences are MNHEY and SVGAGI. V lost 5 bases to trimming and J lost 2 bases, with 10 bases between them.

The chain couples TRBV19 to TRBJ1-3; TRBD1 is a possible D gene (5 bases). V dropped 3 bases and J dropped 3 bases, with 12 bases sitting between them. CDR3 length: 15 residues. CDR1 and CDR2 (germline): LNHDA, SQIVND (reference sequence). For the CDR3, the DNA is TGTGCCAGTAGTATGGGGCAGGGTGTTGGAAACACCATATATTTT. It is translated as CASSMGQGVGNTIYF.

The chain combines TRBV7-9 with TRBJ1-4; 7 bases fit TRBD1. Looked up from germline, CDR1 is SEHNR and CDR2 is FQNEAQ (reference sequence). V lost 1 base to trimming and J lost 4 bases; unmatched junction nucleotides: 3. This CDR3 spans 15 amino acids. In DNA form, the CDR3 reads TGTGCCAGCAGCTTAGTAGGGGGCCTTAATGAAAAACTGTTTTTT. Translated: CASSLVGGLNEKLFF.

V and J are TRBV18 and TRBJ2-6; D is possibly TRBD1 (6 bases). The CDR3 extends over 17 amino acids. CDR1 is KGHSH, CDR2 LQKENI, per germline. Trimming stripped 3 bases from V and 0 bases from J, with 12 bases between. This CDR3 reads CASSPAGVPSGANVLTF. CDR3 in DNA: TGTGCCAGCTCACCGGCAGGGGTCCCCTCTGGGGCCAACGTCCTGACTTTC. Full variable domain (missing parts from reference TRBV18 and TRBJ2-6): NAGVMQNPRHLVRRRGQEARLRCSPMKGHSHVYWYRQLPEEGLKFMVYLQKENIIDESGMPKERFSAEFPKEGPSILRIQQVVRGDSAAYFCASSPAGVPSGANVLTFGAGSRLTVL.

The chain links TRBV27 to TRBJ1-1; D is unclear. This CDR3 region has 13 residues. Trimming stripped 5 bases from V and 11 bases from J, with 18 bases between. Germline CDR1 MNHEY, CDR2 SMNVEV (reference sequence). CDR3 residues: CASSDRGSIAAFF. The CDR3 region has the DNA TGTGCCAGCAGTGATCGAGGTAGCATAGCGGCTTTCTTT.

The chain couples TRBV6-1 to TRBJ1-2; TRBD1 is a possible D gene (6 bases). CDR1 and CDR2 from the germline V gene are MNHNS and SASEGT. CDR3 length: 14 residues. Trimming shortened V by 6 bases and J by 5 bases, and 16 bases separated the two germline ends. The CDR3 DNA reads as TGTGCCAGCAGGGGACACCAAGAGGGGTATGGCTACACCTTC. This gives the protein CASRGHQEGYGYTF.

CDR3 in DNA: TGTGCCAGCAGCGTAGACGGGACAGGGACCTACGAGCAGTACTTC. This translates into CASSVDGTGTYEQYF. V gene TRBV9 combines with J gene TRBJ2-7, with 9 nucleotides matching TRBD1. Germline assignment: CDR1 SGDLS and CDR2 YYNGEE. V lost 0 bases to trimming and J lost 2 bases; unmatched junction nucleotides: 3. The CDR3 sequence is 15 residues long.

The J gene is TRBJ1-4, the V gene TRBV19; D is perhaps TRBD1 (5 bases). The V gene's germline CDR1 is LNHDA and CDR2 SQIVND (reference sequence). Trimming removed 7 bases at V and 8 bases at J, with 14 bases between. This CDR3 spans 13 amino acids. The DNA of the CDR3 is TGTGCCAGTAACCCGGGACTCCAGGAAAAACTGTTTTTT. Amino acids: CASNPGLQEKLFF.

The chain combines TRBV19 with TRBJ2-5; D call uncertain. The better agreement between TRBJ2-7 and the DNA end casts doubt on the J call. Germline V lookup: CDR1 LNHDA, CDR2 SQIVND (reference sequence). This CDR3 is built from 13 residues. The DNA for the CDR3 is TGTGCCAGTAGTATCCATGGTCCCAACGAGCAGTACTTC. Its protein is CASSIHGPNEQYF.

This clone was detected only once. This chain uses TRBV6-1 with TRBJ2-7; possible D gene TRBD1, 5 bases. CDR1 and CDR2 (germline): MNHNS, SASEGT. Trimming removed 2 bases at V and 0 bases at J, with 8 bases between. The CDR3 runs 14 residues. The CDR3 bases are TGTGCCAGCAGTGAATGGCAGGGCTCCTACGAGCAGTACTTC. This gives the protein CASSEWQGSYEQYF.

This chain links TRBV11-2 with TRBJ2-7; D may be TRBD1 (6 bases). The CDR3 has 14 residues. The germline V gene encodes CDR1 SGHAT and CDR2 FQNNGV. Trimming took off 5 bases at V and 3 bases at J, with 14 bases between the two ends. The CDR3 region has the DNA TGTGCCAGCAGCCCGGGACACTCTAACTACGAGCAGTACTTC. Protein: CASSPGHSNYEQYF. The complete variable domain, with remaining parts taken from reference TRBV11-2 and TRBJ2-7, reads EAGVAQSPRYKIIEKRQSVAFWCNPISGHATLYWYQQILGQGPKLLIQFQNNGVVDDSQLPKDRFSAERLKGVDSTLKIQPAKLEDSAVYLCASSPGHSNYEQYFGPGTRLTVT.

The rearrangement links TRBV7-2 to TRBJ1-2; D unclear. Trimming left V 3 bases short and J 8 bases short, with 16 bases between. CDR3 length: 14 residues. Germline CDR1 and CDR2: SGHTA and FQGNSA. The CDR3 sequence is CASSFLGPARGYTF. DNA of the CDR3: TGTGCCAGCAGCTTTCTCGGCCCGGCGAGGGGCTACACCTTC.

The CDR3 protein is CASRALAGGTGELFF. In DNA, the CDR3 is TGTGCCAGCAGGGCACTAGCGGGAGGGACCGGGGAGCTGTTTTTT. This chain links TRBV2 with TRBJ2-2; 13 bases fit TRBD2. With V trimmed by 6 bases and J by 5 bases, 3 bases remained unmatched. The germline gives CDR1 SNHLY, CDR2 FYNNEI. CDR3 length equals 15 residues.

The rearrangement joins TRBV2 to TRBJ2-5; a possible D gene is TRBD2 (6 bases). The V end was cut by 8 bases, the J end by 9 bases, with 25 bases between. The germline gives CDR1 SNHLY, CDR2 FYNNEI. This CDR3 has 15 residues. The CDR3 DNA follows: TGTGCCAGCGGGCCGATAATAGAAACTCGGGGGTCCCAGTACTTC. Translation gives CASGPIIETRGSQYF.

The rearrangement links TRBV25-1 to TRBJ1-1; D possibly corresponds to TRBD1 (6 bases). The CDR3 covers 14 residues. Germline loops: CDR1 MGHDK, CDR2 SYGVNS. Trimming cost V 6 bases and J 2 bases, with 13 bases left between them. DNA of the CDR3: TGTGCCAGCAGGCAACCAGGGGCAAACACTGAAGCTTTCTTT. Amino acids: CASRQPGANTEAFF.